Listed below are T cell receptor beta chains from one sample, sequenced in a study of cytomegalovirus exposure and HLA in healthy donors. Generated by immunoSEQ multiplex PCR, the TCRdb table keeps only in-frame clones and is missing some. The table lists 60,000 or so clones, 70% to 75% of them singletons, with roughly 36% in the top ten. Sequencing used PBMCs. These receptors were taken from a man aged 35 to 55 in good health and CMV-seropositive. Both conserved end residues are trimmed from each CDR3. Each record gives: J gene, V gene, CDR3 protein.

J: TRBJ1-2; V: TRBV5-1; CDR3: ASGFGTGNGYT
J: TRBJ2-3; V: TRBV2; CDR3: ASKGQGSDTQY
J: TRBJ2-5; V: TRBV30; CDR3: AWGWGSGGPETQY
J: TRBJ1-1; V: TRBV5-1; CDR3: ASSLDGRQGPEAF
J: TRBJ2-5; V: TRBV19; CDR3: ASRERGQETQY
J: TRBJ1-2; V: TRBV2; CDR3: ASSPGQGDYGYT
J: TRBJ2-2; V: TRBV19; CDR3: ASSPQITGELF
J: TRBJ2-3; V: TRBV7-3; CDR3: ASSPDYPAPQY
J: TRBJ2-5; V: TRBV7-6; CDR3: ASSASGPGGSETQY
J: TRBJ2-7; V: TRBV14; CDR3: ASSQSQVLSYEQY
J: TRBJ2-1; V: TRBV9; CDR3: ASSVVGGNNEQF
J: TRBJ2-5; V: TRBV9; CDR3: ASSVWTGETQY
J: TRBJ1-1; V: TRBV19; CDR3: ASSERQVVGTEAF
J: TRBJ2-1; V: TRBV5-1; CDR3: ASSRDASSYNEQF
J: TRBJ1-2; V: TRBV7-2; CDR3: ASNIRGDGYT
J: TRBJ1-1; V: TRBV29-1; CDR3: SARGRNRNTEAF
J: TRBJ1-1; V: TRBV30; CDR3: AWSHTANTEAF
J: TRBJ2-7; V: TRBV9; CDR3: ASSGEGYGQTYEQY
J: TRBJ2-7; V: TRBV5-6; CDR3: ASSGGNYEQY
J: TRBJ1-2; V: TRBV4-1; CDR3: ASSHQGRSYGYT
J: TRBJ1-2; V: TRBV18; CDR3: ASSPPSTPANYGYT
J: TRBJ1-3; V: TRBV5-1; CDR3: ASSFGDSGNTIY
J: TRBJ1-1; V: TRBV5-6; CDR3: ASSLGRNTEAF
J: TRBJ1-1; V: TRBV27; CDR3: ASSLEGKTEAF
J: TRBJ2-3; V: TRBV11-3; CDR3: ASSLRAGTDTQY
J: TRBJ1-1; V: TRBV5-1; CDR3: ASSPGGVGPNTEAF
J: TRBJ2-7; V: TRBV7-8; CDR3: ASSFNPWDRSYEQY
J: TRBJ2-1; V: TRBV6-5; CDR3: ASSFTRGSSYNEQF
J: TRBJ1-1; V: TRBV7-8; CDR3: ASSVTGGSTEAF
J: TRBJ2-7; V: TRBV7-3; CDR3: ASKRSASSYEQY
J: TRBJ1-6; V: TRBV15; CDR3: ATSRSRVDNSPLH
J: TRBJ2-1; V: TRBV18; CDR3: ASSLIGQANNEQF
J: TRBJ2-7; V: TRBV29-1; CDR3: SVVAGALHEQY
J: TRBJ2-1; V: TRBV7-8; CDR3: ASSLFIGASGGQSDEQF
J: TRBJ1-5; V: TRBV5-1; CDR3: ASSSTVSRQPQH
J: TRBJ2-2; V: TRBV4-2; CDR3: ASSQDPGNTGELF
J: TRBJ2-5; V: TRBV27; CDR3: ASSRQPFGETQY
J: TRBJ1-1; V: TRBV7-9; CDR3: ASSSRQVDTEAF
J: TRBJ2-7; V: TRBV25-1; CDR3: ASSEYRQGGEQY
J: TRBJ1-4; V: TRBV6-6; CDR3: ASSYGGSPNEKLF